The 16 T cell receptor beta chains given below trace back to one sample, sequenced in a study of shared clonotypes between healthy human individuals. TCRdb keeps only in-frame clones here, not all; method: immunoSEQ multiplex PCR. The repertoire includes over a million clones, about 70% of them detected once, and approximately 1.5% sits in the top ten. The sequenced material came from memory CD4+ T cells sorted from blood. Subset described: CD45RA-negative fraction. These receptor sequences come from a man aged 18 to 30 in good health.

This rearrangement joins TRBV7-3 to TRBJ1-1; maybe TRBD1 (6 bases). The CDR3 runs 14 residues. The V and J ends lost 2 bases and 1 base respectively, with 8 bases between them. Per the germline V gene, CDR1 is SGHTA and CDR2 is FQGTGA. CDR3 coding DNA: TGTGCCAGCAGCTTAGACAGGCAGAACACTGAAGCTTTCTTT. It specifies CASSLDRQNTEAFF.

A single count supports this clone. This chain joins TRBV25-1 and TRBJ2-5; D not certain. There are 12 residues in the CDR3. Per the germline V gene, CDR1 is MGHDK and CDR2 is SYGVNS. The V gene lost 2 bases and the J gene lost 11 bases, with 12 bases spanning the gap. CDR3 nucleotides: TGTGCCAGCAGTGAACAAGGGCAGAGGCAGTACTTC. The encoded protein is CASSEQGQRQYF.

This clone was observed a few times. The chain joins TRBV7-9 to TRBJ2-1; 10 positions agree with TRBD1. Trimming cost V 1 base and J 3 bases; bases outside gene matches: 0. This CDR3 comprises 15 residues. Germline V lookup: CDR1 SEHNR, CDR2 FQNEAQ (reference sequence). The DNA for the CDR3 is TGTGCCAGCAGCTTAGGGGACAGGGGCTACAATGAGCAGTTCTTC. The encoded protein is CASSLGDRGYNEQFF.

The chain joins TRBV2 to TRBJ2-2; TRBD2 matches 7 bases. V shed 10 bases, J shed 0 bases, and the junction held 11 bases outside the gene matches. Per germline, CDR1 SNHLY and CDR2 FYNNEI. CDR3 length: 16 residues. The CDR3 bases are TGTGCCATCCCGGGAAGGGCGGGAGCGAACACCGGGGAGCTGTTTTTT. Residues: CAIPGRAGANTGELFF.

Concerning this clone itself: Other DNA sequences within the sample encode an identical CDR3. The chain uses TRBV5-1 and TRBJ2-1, with TRBD2 matching over 9 bases. The CDR3 loop spans 15 amino acids. The germline CDR1 and CDR2 sequences are SGHRS and YFSETQ. The V and J ends lost 3 bases and 3 bases, in that order; junction bases with no gene match: 4. The CDR3 DNA is TGCGCCAGCAGCTCCGGGACTAGCAGCTACAATGAGCAGTTCTTC. It codes for CASSSGTSSYNEQFF. Full variable domain (outside the CDR3, taken from reference TRBV5-1 and TRBJ2-1): KAGVTQTPRYLIKTRGQQVTLSCSPISGHRSVSWYQQTPGQGLQFLFEYFSETQRNKGNFPGRFSGRQFSNSRSEMNVSTLELGDSALYLCASSSGTSSYNEQFFGPGTRLTVL.

The gene calls are TRBV5-6 and TRBJ1-6, with D unresolved. Germline V gene lookup returns CDR1 SGHDT and CDR2 YYEEEE. The CDR3 consists of 17 residues. Trimming left V 1 base short and J 0 bases short, with 11 bases between. CDR3 loop: CASSLITTDSYNSPLHF. The DNA for the CDR3 is TGTGCCAGCAGCTTGATAACTACGGACTCCTATAATTCACCCCTCCACTTT.

The genes are TRBV6-1 and TRBJ1-2, with D unresolved. There are 12 residues in the CDR3. V was pared by 1 base and J by 4 bases, with 4 bases between. CDR1 is MNHNS, CDR2 SASEGT, per germline. CDR3 residues: CASSEEIYGYTF. In nucleotides, the CDR3 is TGTGCCAGCAGTGAAGAGATCTATGGCTACACCTTC.

This chain links TRBV28 with TRBJ1-2; a weak D match, TRBD1 (5 bases). Germline V lookup: CDR1 MDHEN, CDR2 SYDVKM. The CDR3 length is 13 residues. Trimming cost V 6 bases and J 4 bases, with 12 bases left between them. In DNA, the CDR3 is TGTGCCAGCAGCCCTGACAGTCGCTATGGCTACACCTTC. Translating it yields CASSPDSRYGYTF.

This clone was detected only a few times. The V call is TRBV30, the J call TRBJ2-1; 12 bases are a match to TRBD2. Germline loops: CDR1 GTSNPN, CDR2 SVGIG (reference sequence). The V and J ends lost 0 bases and 9 bases, in that order; junction bases with no gene match: 6. The CDR3 has 15 amino acids. In nucleotides, the CDR3 is TGTGCCTGGAGTGTACTGTCTAGCGGGGGGGCTGAGCAGTTCTTC. The encoded protein is CAWSVLSSGGAEQFF. Based on the CDR3 plus reference TRBV30 and TRBJ2-1, the full variable domain is SQTIHQWPATLVQPVGSPLSLECTVEGTSNPNLYWYRQAAGRGLQLLFYSVGIGQISSEVPQNLSASRPQDRQFILSSKKLLLSDSGFYLCAWSVLSSGGAEQFFGPGTRLTVL.

On this clone: One junction end does not reproduce the germline sequence, and a read error may be involved. The V call is TRBV18, the J call TRBJ2-7, with 8 positions matching TRBD1. Germline-derived CDR1 and CDR2 are KGHSH and LQKENI. CDR3 length: 15 amino acids. Written as DNA, the CDR3 is TGTGCCAGCTCCCCACGGACAGGGACGGGCCACGAGCAGTACTTC. Its translation: CASSPRTGTGHEQYF. The full variable domain, its missing parts supplied by reference TRBV18 and TRBJ2-7, is NAGVMQNPRHLVRRRGQEARLRCSPMKGHSHVYWYRQLPEEGLKFMVYLQKENIIDESGMPKERFSAEFPKEGPSILRIQQVVRGDSAAYFCASSPRTGTGHEQYFGPGTRLTVT.

This chain joins TRBV30 and TRBJ2-7; D possibly corresponds to TRBD1 (6 bases). The ends were cut back, 4 bases at V and 3 bases at J, with 10 bases in the middle. Per germline, CDR1 GTSNPN and CDR2 SVGIG (reference sequence). The CDR3 spans 12 residues. In DNA form, the CDR3 reads TGTGCCTGGAACACAGGGCGCTACGAGCAGTACTTC. As protein: CAWNTGRYEQYF.

DNA of the CDR3: TGCGCCAGCAGCTTGTATAGTCCCGACCGAGATACGCAGTATTTT. It encodes CASSLYSPDRDTQYF. The rearrangement joins TRBV5-1 to TRBJ2-3; D ambiguous. Germline V CDR1 and CDR2: SGHRS, YFSETQ. V lost 1 base, J lost 5 bases, and 14 bases lay in between. This CDR3 region has 15 residues. The complete variable domain, with remaining parts taken from reference TRBV5-1 and TRBJ2-3, reads KAGVTQTPRYLIKTRGQQVTLSCSPISGHRSVSWYQQTPGQGLQFLFEYFSETQRNKGNFPGRFSGRQFSNSRSEMNVSTLELGDSALYLCASSLYSPDRDTQYFGPGTRLTVL.

This clone has only a few counts. The chain uses TRBV7-6 and TRBJ2-7; possibly TRBD2 for D (6 bases). The CDR3 has 13 amino acids. The V gene's germline CDR1 is SGHVS and CDR2 FNYEAQ. V was trimmed by 1 base and J by 7 bases, leaving 11 bases between them. The CDR3 protein is CASSLGRVEEQYF. The CDR3 DNA reads as TGTGCCAGCAGCTTAGGGAGGGTGGAAGAGCAGTACTTC. The variable domain in full, completed from reference TRBV7-6 and TRBJ2-7, reads GAGVSQSPRYKVTKRGQDVALRCDPISGHVSLYWYRQALGQGPEFLTYFNYEAQQDKSGLPNDRFSAERPEGSISTLTIQRTEQRDSAMYRCASSLGRVEEQYFGPGTRLTVT.

This clone was observed a few times. The V and J genes are TRBV6-6 and TRBJ1-6; D is uncertain. V gave up 5 bases and J gave up 10 bases, with 6 bases separating them. CDR1 MNHNY and CDR2 SVGAGI come from the germline V gene (reference sequence). This CDR3 spans 11 amino acids. The CDR3 reads CASSASSPLHF. Written as DNA, the CDR3 is TGTGCCAGCAGTGCGTCCTCACCCCTCCACTTT.

The rearrangement links TRBV18 to TRBJ1-6; D unclear. The CDR3 covers 11 residues. V was cut by 4 bases and J by 9 bases, with 4 bases left in between. Germline V CDR1 and CDR2: KGHSH, LQKENI. In DNA, the CDR3 is TGTGCCAGCTCACTCGGTTCACCCCTCCACTTT. It codes for CASSLGSPLHF.

The gene calls are TRBV4-2 and TRBJ2-3, with 12 positions matching TRBD2. The J segment lost 3 bases and the V segment lost 4 bases, leaving 5 bases of the junction unmatched. The CDR3 covers 16 residues. Germline V CDR1 and CDR2: LGHNA, YNFKEQ. CDR3 nucleotides: TGTGCCAGCAGCCCGGGACTAGCGGGTGTTACAGATACGCAGTATTTT. It specifies CASSPGLAGVTDTQYF.